This is a list of T cell receptor beta chains from one sample in a study of T-cell memory formation after mild COVID-19. Using its own MiXCR run on the 5' RACE reads, TCRdb lists one record per CDR3 protein. Seen here are over 55,000 distinct CDR3 sequences, 9% to 15% observed once, and the top ten hold approximately 26%. Specimen: PBMCs or a T cell subset sorted from them (not recorded which). Receptors originate from a man aged 18 to 30 who had mild COVID-19 (a few samples of this study predate the infection). Cell type and time point are not known. CDR3s include the opening cysteine and the closing phenylalanine or tryptophan. Fields, in order: clone size, J gene, V gene, D gene, CDR3 protein, CDR3 DNA. The D gene is left open where the match is weak. A clone size is listed for some rows: how often the clone was seen (once, few, many), or a class if it is expanded.

- | TRBJ1-2 | TRBV6-5 | - | CASRNPATIVAF | TGTGCCAGCAGAAACCCGGCGACAATCGTCGCCTTC
- | TRBJ2-2 | TRBV6-1 | TRBD2 | CASSGRGLVVGELFF | TGTGCCAGCAGTGGCCGGGGACTAGTCGTCGGGGAGCTGTTTTTT
- | TRBJ2-4 | TRBV7-2 | TRBD2 | CASSRGVWDIQYF | TGTGCCAGCAGCCGGGGGGTATGGGACATTCAGTACTTC
- | TRBJ2-6 | TRBV28 | - | CASRVSSGANVLTF | TGTGCCAGCAGGGTCTCCTCTGGGGCCAACGTCCTGACTTTC
- | TRBJ1-2 | TRBV30 | - | CAWNTNYGYTF | TGTGCCTGGAACACCAACTATGGCTACACCTTC
many | TRBJ2-2 | TRBV7-9 | TRBD1 | CASSIPGQPTGELFF | TGTGCCAGCAGCATCCCGGGACAGCCCACCGGGGAGCTGTTTTTT
few | TRBJ2-3 | TRBV11-2 | - | CASSLDQGDTQYF | TGTGCCAGCAGCTTAGATCAGGGAGATACGCAGTATTTT
few | TRBJ2-3 | TRBV20-1 | TRBD2 | CSAGGGSTYTQYF | TGCAGTGCGGGGGGAGGGAGCACATATACGCAGTATTTT
- | TRBJ1-2 | TRBV12-3/TRBV12-4 | TRBD1 | CASSLSPRAGGYGYTF | TGTGCCAGCAGTTTAAGCCCTCGGGCAGGGGGCTATGGCTACACCTTC
- | TRBJ2-3 | TRBV12-3/TRBV12-4 | - | CASSLAVSSTDTQYF | TGTGCCAGCAGTTTAGCGGTATCTAGCACAGATACGCAGTATTTT
few | TRBJ2-1 | TRBV5-6 | TRBD1 | CASSWGTGGYEQFF | TGTGCCAGCAGCTGGGGGACAGGGGGCTATGAGCAGTTCTTC
few | TRBJ2-6 | TRBV9 | TRBD1 | CASTVQGQGEGSGANVLTF | TGTGCCAGCACTGTCCAGGGACAGGGGGAAGGCTCTGGGGCCAACGTCCTGACTTTC
many | TRBJ2-7 | TRBV6-5 | - | CASMLDPDRLYEQYF | TGTGCCAGCATGTTGGACCCCGACCGCCTCTACGAGCAGTACTTC
many | TRBJ1-1 | TRBV11-2 | TRBD1 | CASSFTGANTEAFF | TGTGCCAGCAGCTTCACAGGGGCGAACACTGAAGCTTTCTTT
- | TRBJ1-5 | TRBV20-1 | - | CSARDGGNQPQHF | TGCAGTGCTAGAGATGGGGGCAATCAGCCCCAGCATTTT
many | TRBJ1-1 | TRBV29-1 | - | CSVAPGFGNTEAFF | TGCAGCGTCGCGCCCGGTTTTGGGAACACTGAAGCTTTCTTT
few | TRBJ1-5 | TRBV7-8 | - | CASSLANRVVDQPQHF | TGTGCCAGCAGCTTAGCGAACAGGGTGGTGGATCAGCCCCAGCATTTT
many | TRBJ1-2 | TRBV7-9 | - | CASSNAPLTGPRGYTF | TGTGCCAGCAGCAACGCGCCCCTAACAGGGCCGCGGGGCTACACCTTC
few | TRBJ2-3 | TRBV9 | - | CASSVDGVGTDTQYF | TGTGCCAGCAGCGTAGACGGGGTTGGGACAGATACGCAGTATTTT
many | TRBJ2-1 | TRBV7-9 | TRBD2 | CASSVGLAGRSYNEQFF | TGTGCCAGCAGCGTCGGACTAGCGGGGCGCTCCTACAATGAGCAGTTCTTC
many | TRBJ2-3 | TRBV18 | - | CASSPPRIFSTDTQYF | TGTGCCAGCTCACCACCTAGGATTTTTAGCACAGATACGCAGTATTTT
few | TRBJ1-1 | TRBV12-3/TRBV12-4 | - | CASSPPGISAFF | TGTGCCAGCAGTCCCCCAGGGATCTCAGCTTTCTTT
few | TRBJ2-2 | TRBV7-2 | - | CASMSGGLGTGELFF | TGTGCCTCCATGTCCGGGGGGCTCGGCACCGGGGAGCTGTTTTTT
- | TRBJ1-2 | TRBV20-1 | - | CSAIGPGGYTF | TGCAGTGCTATCGGTCCGGGAGGCTACACCTTC
few | TRBJ2-2 | TRBV20-1 | TRBD1 | CSARQGASTGELFF | TGCAGTGCTAGACAGGGGGCTTCCACCGGGGAGCTGTTTTTT
many | TRBJ2-7 | TRBV6-6 | - | CASSLQGSSAEQYF | TGTGCCAGCAGTTTGCAGGGTTCATCGGCCGAGCAGTACTTC
- | TRBJ2-3 | TRBV19 | - | CASSVRLAGADTQYF | TGTGCCAGTAGTGTGCGACTTGCGGGCGCAGATACGCAGTATTTT
- | TRBJ2-3 | TRBV25-1 | - | CASSDPGQGLGTQYF | TGTGCCAGCAGTGATCCGGGGCAGGGCTTGGGTACGCAGTATTTT
many | TRBJ2-2 | TRBV7-8 | - | CASSLSRDTPLGTGELFF | TGTGCCAGCAGCTTATCACGGGACACCCCCTTGGGAACCGGGGAGCTGTTTTTT
few | TRBJ2-1 | TRBV4-1 | - | CASSQDQRANEQFF | TGCGCCAGCAGCCAAGATCAGAGAGCGAATGAGCAGTTCTTC
- | TRBJ1-1 | TRBV20-1 | - | CSALPGRTEAFF | TGCAGTGCTCTCCCGGGTCGCACTGAAGCTTTCTTT
- | TRBJ2-5 | TRBV5-1 | - | CASSLEVGQETQYF | TGCGCCAGCAGCTTGGAGGTCGGGCAGGAGACCCAGTACTTC
few | TRBJ2-5 | TRBV7-3 | - | CASSAGTQGTQYF | TGTGCCAGCAGCGCGGGGACCCAGGGGACCCAGTACTTC
- | TRBJ2-3 | TRBV4-3 | - | CASSQERGPTDTQYF | TGCGCCAGCAGCCAAGAGAGGGGACCCACAGATACGCAGTATTTT
few | TRBJ2-3 | TRBV9 | TRBD2 | CASSVGLAASTDTQYF | TGTGCCAGCAGCGTAGGACTAGCGGCTAGCACAGATACGCAGTATTTT
many | TRBJ2-3 | TRBV11-2 | TRBD2 | CASSGGLATDTQYF | TGTGCCAGCAGCGGCGGACTAGCAACAGATACGCAGTATTTT
many | TRBJ1-1 | TRBV12-3/TRBV12-4 | TRBD1 | CASTRPGQGENEAFF | TGTGCCAGCACCAGGCCCGGACAGGGTGAAAATGAAGCTTTCTTT
many | TRBJ2-2 | TRBV5-1 | TRBD2 | CASSLLAGGRNTGELFF | TGCGCCAGCAGCTTGCTGGCGGGGGGCCGAAACACCGGGGAGCTGTTTTTT
few | TRBJ1-1 | TRBV6-2/TRBV6-3 | - | CASSYRYNTEAFF | TGTGCCAGCAGTTACAGGTATAACACTGAAGCTTTCTTT
- | TRBJ2-3 | TRBV12-5 | - | CASGSGTSSTDTQYF | TGTGCTAGTGGTTCCGGGACATCTAGCACAGATACGCAGTATTTT
many | TRBJ1-5 | TRBV20-1 | - | CSARDRDTHQPQHF | TGCAGTGCTAGAGATCGGGACACCCATCAGCCCCAGCATTTT
few | TRBJ1-5 | TRBV20-1 | - | CSAKSGISNQPQHF | TGCAGTGCGAAGTCGGGGATTAGCAATCAGCCCCAGCATTTT
few | TRBJ2-7 | TRBV28 | - | CASSLRWEQYF | TGTGCCAGCAGCCTGAGGTGGGAGCAGTACTTC
- | TRBJ1-1 | TRBV6-5 | - | CASSYSNDWDTEAFF | TGTGCCAGCAGTTACTCGAACGACTGGGACACTGAAGCTTTCTTT
many | TRBJ1-2 | TRBV7-2 | - | CASSSPTGYRWGYTF | TGTGCCAGCAGCTCCCCAACAGGGTACAGGTGGGGCTACACCTTC
many | TRBJ2-1 | TRBV29-1 | - | CSVGRRYNEQFF | TGCAGCGTTGGCAGGCGGTACAATGAGCAGTTCTTC
- | TRBJ2-1 | TRBV11-2 | TRBD2 | CASSLLAGGANEQFF | TGTGCCAGCAGCCTCCTAGCGGGGGGGGCTAATGAGCAGTTCTTC
many | TRBJ1-5 | TRBV27 | TRBD1 | CASSFEGAQPQHF | TGTGCCAGCAGTTTTGAGGGGGCTCAGCCCCAGCATTTT
many | TRBJ2-3 | TRBV7-2 | - | CASSLDPITDTQYF | TGTGCCAGCAGCTTAGATCCGATCACAGATACGCAGTATTTT
few | TRBJ1-5 | TRBV28 | TRBD1 | CASSLGGQDPQPQHF | TGTGCCAGCAGCCTGGGGGGACAGGATCCTCAGCCCCAGCATTTT
few | TRBJ2-3 | TRBV18 | TRBD1 | CASSPEGQAWTDTQYF | TGTGCCAGCTCACCAGAAGGACAGGCTTGGACAGATACGCAGTATTTT
- | TRBJ1-2 | TRBV12-5 | - | CASASGARYGYTF | TGTGCTAGTGCCTCTGGGGCCCGATATGGCTACACCTTC
- | TRBJ2-3 | TRBV12-3/TRBV12-4 | - | CASSFASRTDTQYF | TGTGCCAGCAGTTTCGCCAGCCGCACAGATACGCAGTATTTT
few | TRBJ2-3 | TRBV9 | - | CASSASQLAFRATQYF | TGTGCCAGCAGCGCATCCCAATTGGCGTTCAGGGCTACGCAGTATTTT
- | TRBJ2-1 | TRBV4-3 | - | CASSQGQDLYNEQFF | TGCGCCAGCAGCCAAGGGCAGGACCTTTACAATGAGCAGTTCTTC
many | TRBJ2-5 | TRBV18 | TRBD2 | CASSPGTSGETQYF | TGTGCCAGCTCACCAGGGACTAGCGGGGAGACCCAGTACTTC
many | TRBJ2-7 | TRBV25-1 | - | CASSEYDQGVHYEQYF | TGTGCCAGCAGTGAATATGATCAGGGAGTCCACTACGAGCAGTACTTC
many | TRBJ2-6 | TRBV5-1 | - | CASSSSFGSVLTF | TGCGCCAGCAGCTCGTCCTTTGGGAGCGTCCTGACTTTC
few | TRBJ2-3 | TRBV2 | - | CASKAASSTDTQYF | TGTGCCAGCAAAGCAGCCAGCAGCACAGATACGCAGTATTTT
few | TRBJ2-1 | TRBV28 | - | CASSPTGASSYNEQFF | TGTGCCAGCAGTCCCACGGGGGCGAGCTCCTACAATGAGCAGTTCTTC